This T cell receptor (beta chain) came from a study of regulatory T cells in long-lasting Graves disease. Time point reported: newly diagnosed GD, antithyroid drugs for less than 3 months. Isolated PBMC RNA provided the starting material for the TCR library. The length of the CDR3 is 14 residues. The germline V and J ends were trimmed by 7 bases and 4 bases, with 16 bases remaining between them. Germline V gene lookup returns CDR1 MNHEY and CDR2 SVGEGT. TCR beta libraries were built with iRepertoire HTBI primers and Arm-PCR of CDR3 regions. One entry per CDR3 protein, called by TCRdb with MiXCR from the multiplex PCR reads. The sample has about 620,000 distinct CDR3 sequences, approximately 15% seen once. These records were also assigned to another study, of T cells in Graves' hyperthyroidism and ophthalmopathy. That publication notes: Stable hyperthyroidism: no ophthalmopathy progression over 18 months of follow-up. The TCR CDR3 was amplified in a first-round RT-PCR using the HTBI primer set. Most expanded thyroid clonotypes above 0.001 recurred in blood.

The rearrangement uses TRBV6-2 or TRBV6-3 and TRBJ1-2, with TRBD1 as a possible D gene (6 bases). The sequenced sample was peripheral blood mononuclear cells (PBMCs), obtained at new diagnosis, from a patient treated with antithyroid drugs. This TCR derives from a woman aged 25 to 39 with Graves disease. DNA of the CDR3: TGTGCCAGCAAACCCCGACAGGTTCTCTATGGCTACACCTTC. It specifies CASKPRQVLYGYTF.